Described below is a single T cell receptor (beta chain) sequence and its context. The protocol was immunoSEQ multiplex PCR, while the TCRdb copy is restricted to in-frame clones and leaves out a portion. The data contain 60,000 to 70,000 clones, over 80% of them singletons. The source of the sample is a study of T cell changes during pregnancy in multiple sclerosis. The clonotype was recovered from a female donor in good health, enrolled as a control in a pregnancy study. Material: peripheral blood, obtained in the second trimester of pregnancy.

The CDR3 sequence is CASSQMRTSGSYEQYF. Written as DNA, the CDR3 is TGCGCCAGCAGCCAAATGCGTACTAGCGGGAGTTACGAGCAGTACTTC. The rearrangement uses TRBV4-3 and TRBJ2-5; TRBD2 aligns across 11 bases. The J call may be incorrect, as the DNA end agrees better with TRBJ2-7. The germline CDR1 and CDR2 sequences are LGHNA and YSLEER. This CDR3 spans 16 amino acids.